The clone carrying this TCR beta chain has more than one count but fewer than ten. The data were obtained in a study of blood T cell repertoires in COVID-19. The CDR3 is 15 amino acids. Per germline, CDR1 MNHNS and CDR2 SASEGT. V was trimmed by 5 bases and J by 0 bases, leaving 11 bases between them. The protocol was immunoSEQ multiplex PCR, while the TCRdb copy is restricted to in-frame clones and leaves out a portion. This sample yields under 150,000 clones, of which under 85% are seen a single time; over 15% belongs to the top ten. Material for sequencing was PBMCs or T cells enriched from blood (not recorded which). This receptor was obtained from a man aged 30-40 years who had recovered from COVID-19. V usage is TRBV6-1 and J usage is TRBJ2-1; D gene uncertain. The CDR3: CASSRLSSSYNEQFF. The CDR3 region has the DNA TGTGCCAGCAGTCGTCTATCGAGCTCCTACAATGAGCAGTTCTTC.